This T cell receptor beta chain was recovered during a study of prognosis after radiotherapy for stage I lung cancer. Study as a whole: Tumor types were squamous cell carcinoma in over 5 patients, adenocarcinoma in twelve.

Trimming took 1 base from V and 4 from J, leaving 11 bases between them. From germline, CDR1 is LGHNA and CDR2 YSLEER. This CDR3 contains 14 residues. Genomic DNA yielded TCR beta CDR3, amplified by two-round multiplex PCR. Specific primers for each TRBV and TRBJ gene were what first-round PCR used. TCRdb used MiXCR to reprocess the multiplex PCR reads, holding one entry per CDR3 protein. Altogether roughly 30,000 distinct CDR3 sequences are present, roughly 40% being singletons, with the ten largest covering roughly 35%. This clonotype was counted a few times. The rearrangement uses TRBV4-3 and TRBJ2-7; D call uncertain. The sequencing here drew on PBMCs, taken before or after stereotactic body radiation therapy (not recorded which). This TCR was recovered from a donor aged 50 or older with non-small cell lung cancer. The DNA for the CDR3 is TGCGCCAGCAGCCAAGTAAAGTGGTGGTACGAGCAGTACTTC. Translating gives CASSQVKWWYEQYF.